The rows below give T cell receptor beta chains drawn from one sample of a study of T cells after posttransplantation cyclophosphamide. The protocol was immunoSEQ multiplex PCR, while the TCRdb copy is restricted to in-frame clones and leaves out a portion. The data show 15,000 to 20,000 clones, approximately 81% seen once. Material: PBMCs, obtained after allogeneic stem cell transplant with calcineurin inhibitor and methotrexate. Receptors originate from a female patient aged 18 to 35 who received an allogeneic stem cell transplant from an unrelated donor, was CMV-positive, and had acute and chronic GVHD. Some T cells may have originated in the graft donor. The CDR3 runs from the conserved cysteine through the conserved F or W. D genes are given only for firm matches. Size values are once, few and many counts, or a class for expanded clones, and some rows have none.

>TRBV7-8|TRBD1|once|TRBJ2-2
CASSLGQGEGELFF
TGTGCCAGCAGCTTAGGACAGGGCGAGGGGGAGCTGTTTTTT
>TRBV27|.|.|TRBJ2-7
CASGSDSYEQYF
TGTGCCAGCGGCTCGGACAGCTACGAGCAGTACTTC
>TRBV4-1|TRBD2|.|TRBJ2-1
CASSQALGTSGNEQFF
TGCGCCAGCAGCCAAGCCTTGGGGACTAGCGGCAATGAGCAGTTCTTC
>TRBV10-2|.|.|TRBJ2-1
CASRLYNEQFF
TGCGCCAGCAGACTCTACAATGAGCAGTTCTTC
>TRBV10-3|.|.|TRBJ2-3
CAIMGLIYGRTSTDTQYF
TGTGCCATCATGGGCTTAATATACGGACGGACTAGCACAGATACGCAGTATTTT
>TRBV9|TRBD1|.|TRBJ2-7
CASSPGGYEQYF
TGTGCCAGCAGCCCAGGGGGCTACGAGCAGTACTTC
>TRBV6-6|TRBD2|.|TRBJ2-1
CATNSGKSNEQFF
TGTGCCACCAATAGCGGGAAAAGCAATGAGCAGTTCTTC
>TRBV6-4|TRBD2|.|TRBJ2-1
CASSDSTAGLLNEQFF
TGTGCCAGCAGTGACTCGACAGCGGGATTATTGAATGAGCAGTTCTTC
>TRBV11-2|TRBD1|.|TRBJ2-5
CASSPEQGAGETQYF
TGTGCCAGCAGCCCTGAACAGGGGGCGGGAGAGACCCAGTACTTC
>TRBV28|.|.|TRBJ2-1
CASTEYNEQFF
TGTGCCAGCACGGAGTACAATGAGCAGTTCTTC
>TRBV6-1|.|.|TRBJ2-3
CASSVGPTRVSFDTQYF
TGTGCCAGCAGTGTAGGACCGACTAGAGTCTCGTTTGATACGCAGTATTTT
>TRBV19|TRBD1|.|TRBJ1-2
CASRNRGPDGYTF
TGTGCCAGTAGAAACAGGGGACCCGATGGCTACACCTTC
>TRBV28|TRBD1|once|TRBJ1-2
CASRPGQLDSYTF
TGTGCCAGCAGACCGGGACAGCTAGATAGCTACACCTTC
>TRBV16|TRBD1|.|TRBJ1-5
CASSPGTGRNQPQHF
TGTGCCAGCAGCCCCGGGACAGGTCGTAATCAGCCCCAGCATTTT
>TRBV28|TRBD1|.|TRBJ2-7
CASSLEGASSYEQYF
TGTGCCAGCAGTTTAGAGGGGGCGAGCTCCTACGAGCAGTACTTC
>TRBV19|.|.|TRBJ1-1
CASSRRGGAEAFF
TGTGCCAGTAGTAGACGAGGGGGGGCTGAAGCTTTCTTT
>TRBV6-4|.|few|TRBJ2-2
CASEGGGGELFF
TGTGCCTCGGAGGGCGGAGGCGGGGAGCTGTTTTTT
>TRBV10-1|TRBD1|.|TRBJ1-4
CASSPSGTGDEKLFF
TGCGCCAGCAGCCCCTCCGGGACAGGCGATGAAAAACTGTTTTTT
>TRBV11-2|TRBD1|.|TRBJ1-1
CASSPAGGVVAFF
TGTGCCAGCAGCCCCGCAGGGGGCGTAGTCGCTTTCTTT
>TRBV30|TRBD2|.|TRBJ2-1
CAWSVGAGADEQFF
TGTGCCTGGAGTGTTGGGGCGGGAGCAGATGAGCAGTTCTTC
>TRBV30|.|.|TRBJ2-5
CAWSVQAGPRETQYF
TGTGCCTGGAGTGTACAGGCAGGGCCAAGGGAGACCCAGTACTTC
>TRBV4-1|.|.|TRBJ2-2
CASSQDANTGELFF
TGCGCCAGCAGCCAAGACGCGAACACCGGGGAGCTGTTTTTT
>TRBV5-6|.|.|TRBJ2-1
CASSSRYLHPQGDNEQFF
TGTGCCAGCAGCTCGCGGTATTTGCATCCTCAAGGGGACAATGAGCAGTTCTTC
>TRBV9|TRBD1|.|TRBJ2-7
CASSGISDRGGLHEQYF
TGTGCCAGCAGCGGGATCTCGGACAGGGGCGGTTTACACGAGCAGTACTTC
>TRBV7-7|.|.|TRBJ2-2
CASSPTGINTGELFF
TGTGCCAGCAGCCCCACAGGGATTAACACCGGGGAGCTGTTTTTT
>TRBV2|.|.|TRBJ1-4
CASSGGGLSEKLFF
TGTGCCAGCAGTGGGGGAGGATTAAGTGAAAAACTGTTTTTT
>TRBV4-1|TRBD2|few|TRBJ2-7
CASSQGTSGYEQYF
TGCGCCAGCAGCCAAGGGACTAGCGGCTACGAGCAGTACTTC